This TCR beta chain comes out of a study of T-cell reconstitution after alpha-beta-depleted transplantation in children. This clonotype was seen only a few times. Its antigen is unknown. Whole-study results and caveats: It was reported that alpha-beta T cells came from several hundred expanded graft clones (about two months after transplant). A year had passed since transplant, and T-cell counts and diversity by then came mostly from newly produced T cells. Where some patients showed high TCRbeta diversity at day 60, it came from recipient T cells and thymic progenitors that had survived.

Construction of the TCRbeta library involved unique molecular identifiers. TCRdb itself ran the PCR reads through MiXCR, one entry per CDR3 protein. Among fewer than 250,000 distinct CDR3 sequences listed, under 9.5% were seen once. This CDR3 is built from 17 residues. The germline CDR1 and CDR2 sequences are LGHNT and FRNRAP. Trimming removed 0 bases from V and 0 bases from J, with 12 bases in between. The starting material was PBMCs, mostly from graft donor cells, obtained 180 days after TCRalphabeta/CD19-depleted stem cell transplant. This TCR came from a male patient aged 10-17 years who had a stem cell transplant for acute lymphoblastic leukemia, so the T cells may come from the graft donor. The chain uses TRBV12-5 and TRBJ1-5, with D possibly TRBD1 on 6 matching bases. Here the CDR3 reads CASGLVGQGRSNQPQHF. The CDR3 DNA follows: TGTGCTAGTGGTTTGGTTGGTCAGGGGCGTAGCAATCAGCCCCAGCATTTT.